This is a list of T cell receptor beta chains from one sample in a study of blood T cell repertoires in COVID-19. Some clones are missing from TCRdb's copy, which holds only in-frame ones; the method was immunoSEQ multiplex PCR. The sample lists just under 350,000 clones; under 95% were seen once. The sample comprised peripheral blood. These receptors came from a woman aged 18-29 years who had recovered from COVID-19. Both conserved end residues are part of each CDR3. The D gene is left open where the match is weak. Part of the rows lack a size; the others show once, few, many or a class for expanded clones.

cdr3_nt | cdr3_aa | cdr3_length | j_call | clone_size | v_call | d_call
TGTGCCAGCAGGGGGGAGGGACAGGGGGCTTCCGGCTCTGGGGCCAACGTCCTGACTTTC | CASRGEGQGASGSGANVLTF | 20 | TRBJ2-6 | NA | TRBV27 | TRBD1
TGCAGCGTTTACATTAGCGGGAGGGAGGGAAGGAATGAGCAGTTCTTC | CSVYISGREGRNEQFF | 16 | TRBJ2-1 | NA | TRBV29-1 | TRBD2
TGTGCCAGTACCCGAGCGGGAGGGAAGGATCAGCCCCAGCATTTT | CASTRAGGKDQPQHF | 15 | TRBJ1-5 | once | TRBV19 | NA
TGTGCAGCGGGGGGTTGGGAAAAACTGTTTTTT | CAAGGWEKLFF | 11 | TRBJ1-4 | NA | TRBV6-6 | NA
TGTGCCACCAGCAGAGATCGTCGCGGGAGGGCCATCAATGAGCAGTTCTTC | CATSRDRRGRAINEQFF | 17 | TRBJ2-1 | NA | TRBV15 | TRBD2
TGTGCCAGCAGCTCTCCTAGCGGGAGGGCCTCAGATACGCAGTATTTT | CASSSPSGRASDTQYF | 16 | TRBJ2-3 | NA | TRBV5-4 | TRBD2
TGTGCCAGCAGCTCACAGGGAATCGGAAACACCATATATTTT | CASSSQGIGNTIYF | 14 | TRBJ1-3 | NA | TRBV7-6 | NA
TGCGCCAGCAGCCACCCAAAGTCGGGAGGCTTGAGTGAGCAGTTCTTC | CASSHPKSGGLSEQFF | 16 | TRBJ2-1 | NA | TRBV4-1 | TRBD2
TGCGCCAGCTGGTCCGCGGAGAAAGAGACCCAGTACTTC | CASWSAEKETQYF | 13 | TRBJ2-5 | NA | TRBV5-1 | NA
TGTGCCACCAGTTTCCGGAATCAGCCCCAGCATTTT | CATSFRNQPQHF | 12 | TRBJ1-5 | NA | TRBV24-1 | NA
TGCGCCAGCAGTGTAGACGGGAGAGGTGGCACAGATACGCAGTATTTT | CASSVDGRGGTDTQYF | 16 | TRBJ2-3 | NA | TRBV10-2 | NA
TGCGCCAGCAGCGTACAGCCGGGACAGAGTCAGCCCCAGCATTTT | CASSVQPGQSQPQHF | 15 | TRBJ1-5 | NA | TRBV5-1 | TRBD1
TGTGCCAGCAGCTTGGCTAGTGGTGAGACCCAGTACTTC | CASSLASGETQYF | 13 | TRBJ2-5 | NA | TRBV7-9 | NA
TGTGCCAGCAGCTTAGAAGTAGCGAATACCGGGGAGCTGTTTTTT | CASSLEVANTGELFF | 15 | TRBJ2-2 | NA | TRBV7-2 | NA
TGTGCCAGCAGTGGGCATCTTCAGCCCCAGCATTTT | CASSGHLQPQHF | 12 | TRBJ1-5 | NA | TRBV2 | NA
TGTGCCAGCAGTTATCGCGGGAGGGAGACCCAGTACTTC | CASSYRGRETQYF | 13 | TRBJ2-5 | NA | TRBV6-5 | TRBD2
TGTGCCAGCAGCTTTTCCCGAGGGGAGCAGTTCTTC | CASSFSRGEQFF | 12 | TRBJ2-1 | NA | TRBV11-3 | NA
TGTGCCAGCAGCTTATCACACAACTACAATGAGCAGTTCTTC | CASSLSHNYNEQFF | 14 | TRBJ2-1 | NA | TRBV7-4 | NA
TGTGCCTGGAGGGTTCTAGCGGGAGCAGCAGATACGCAGTATTTT | CAWRVLAGAADTQYF | 15 | TRBJ2-3 | NA | TRBV30 | TRBD2
TGTGCCAGCAGTTACTCACGACAGGGGGCGAGCGGCTACACCTTC | CASSYSRQGASGYTF | 15 | TRBJ1-2 | NA | TRBV6-2/TRBV6-3 | TRBD1
TGTGCCAGCAGCCAAGATTTGCAGGGGTTATACAATGAGCAGTTCTTC | CASSQDLQGLYNEQFF | 16 | TRBJ2-1 | once | TRBV14 | NA
TGCGCCAGCAGCCAGGGGGACAGGGTTGCTGAAGCTTTCTTT | CASSQGDRVAEAFF | 14 | TRBJ1-1 | NA | TRBV4-3 | TRBD1
TGCAGTGCTAGTCAGGGGAAATCGGAACAGCCCCAGCATTTT | CSASQGKSEQPQHF | 14 | TRBJ1-5 | NA | TRBV20-1 | NA
TGTGCCAGCAGTTACGGGCCAGGGTTAAGGGGCACTGAAGCTTTCTTT | CASSYGPGLRGTEAFF | 16 | TRBJ1-1 | NA | TRBV6-5 | NA
TGTGCCAGCAGATCGGACAGTACTAGCACAGATACGCAGTATTTT | CASRSDSTSTDTQYF | 15 | TRBJ2-3 | NA | TRBV6-5 | NA
TGTGCCAGCAGCTTAGCCAGGGCTGGCAATCAGCCCCAGCATTTT | CASSLARAGNQPQHF | 15 | TRBJ1-5 | once | TRBV7-8 | NA
TGTGCCAGCAGCCAAAGGGCGGGAGGGCCCAACAATGAGCAGTTCTTC | CASSQRAGGPNNEQFF | 16 | TRBJ2-1 | NA | TRBV14 | TRBD2
TGTGCCAGCAGTTTACGGACAGGGGGGAACGAAGCTTTCTTT | CASSLRTGGNEAFF | 14 | TRBJ1-1 | NA | TRBV27 | TRBD1
TGTGCCAGCATGGAGCGTGTGACCGGGGAGCTGTTTTTT | CASMERVTGELFF | 13 | TRBJ2-2 | NA | TRBV2 | NA
TGTGCCAGCTCATCGGACAGGGATGAGCAGTTCTTC | CASSSDRDEQFF | 12 | TRBJ2-1 | NA | TRBV18 | TRBD1
TGTGCCAGCAGTCGAGATAACCTAGGTCGCTCTGGAAACACCATATATTTT | CASSRDNLGRSGNTIYF | 17 | TRBJ1-3 | few | TRBV6-6 | NA
TGTGCCAGCAGCCCATATGCCGGGACTTCCACAGATACGCAGTATTTT | CASSPYAGTSTDTQYF | 16 | TRBJ2-3 | NA | TRBV11-2 | NA
TGTGCCAGCAGCCAAGTGGGCGGGAGAGCAGATACGCAGTATTTT | CASSQVGGRADTQYF | 15 | TRBJ2-3 | NA | TRBV14 | TRBD2
TGCGCCAGCAGCCAAGATCTCCTAGCGGGAACGAACACCGGGGAGCTGTTTTTT | CASSQDLLAGTNTGELFF | 18 | TRBJ2-2 | NA | TRBV4-3 | TRBD2
TGTGCCAGCAGGCGGGTCGACACCGGGGAGCTGTTTTTT | CASRRVDTGELFF | 13 | TRBJ2-2 | NA | TRBV6-5 | NA
TGCGCCAGCAGCCAAGATCCCGGACAGGGCCTTCATCGGAATTCACCCCTCCACTTT | CASSQDPGQGLHRNSPLHF | 19 | TRBJ1-6 | NA | TRBV4-1 | TRBD1
TGTGCCAGCAGCGAGAAATCCACCTACAATGAGCAGTTCTTC | CASSEKSTYNEQFF | 14 | TRBJ2-1 | NA | TRBV11-3 | NA
TGTGCTAGTGGTACAGGGATAGTAACTAATGAAAAACTGTTTTTT | CASGTGIVTNEKLFF | 15 | TRBJ1-4 | NA | TRBV12-5 | NA
TGTGCCAGCAGCGTCGGAACTAGAGGCACCGGGGAGCTGTTTTTT | CASSVGTRGTGELFF | 15 | TRBJ2-2 | NA | TRBV7-2 | NA
TGTGCCAGCAGCTCGTTGGGGGCGGCGAACACAGATACGCAGTATTTT | CASSSLGAANTDTQYF | 16 | TRBJ2-3 | NA | TRBV7-2 | NA
TGTGCCAGCTCACCAGGACAGTTTGAAGCTTTCTTT | CASSPGQFEAFF | 12 | TRBJ1-1 | once | TRBV18 | NA
TGTGCCAGCAGCCGGGGGACAGGCTATGGCTACACCTTC | CASSRGTGYGYTF | 13 | TRBJ1-2 | NA | TRBV6-5 | TRBD1
TGCGCCAGCAGCTACGATCTAGCGGCCGGCACAGATACGCAGTATTTT | CASSYDLAAGTDTQYF | 16 | TRBJ2-3 | once | TRBV4-3 | TRBD2
TGTGCCAGCAGCTTAGGGCGGGGGACAGGACCTAGGTATGGCTACACCTTC | CASSLGRGTGPRYGYTF | 17 | TRBJ1-2 | NA | TRBV7-2 | TRBD1
TGTGCCAGCAGCCCCCTGGCGGTCCGAGGCTATGGCTACACCTTC | CASSPLAVRGYGYTF | 15 | TRBJ1-2 | NA | TRBV9 | NA
TGCGCCAGCAGCCAATTCGCCGGAGTCGGCACCGGGGAGCTGTTTTTT | CASSQFAGVGTGELFF | 16 | TRBJ2-2 | once | TRBV4-1 | NA
TGTGCCAGCAGCTCGGGACAGGGGCGACCTTATGGCTACACCTTC | CASSSGQGRPYGYTF | 15 | TRBJ1-2 | NA | TRBV7-6 | TRBD1
TGTGCCAGCAGCGACGGAGTAGCCAAAAACATTCAGTACTTC | CASSDGVAKNIQYF | 14 | TRBJ2-4 | NA | TRBV9 | NA
TGTGCCAGCAGCCAACACGGGGAGCTGTTTTTT | CASSQHGELFF | 11 | TRBJ2-2 | NA | TRBV6-5 | NA
TGTGCCAGCAGCGTAGAAGGACTAGCGGGAGGTGAGCAGTTCTTC | CASSVEGLAGGEQFF | 15 | TRBJ2-1 | NA | TRBV9 | TRBD2
TGTGCCATCAGTGAACACAGGGAAAATGGCTACACCTTC | CAISEHRENGYTF | 13 | TRBJ1-2 | NA | TRBV10-3 | NA
TGTGCCAGCAGCTTCAATCCGACAGGGGGGAATGAAGCTTTCTTT | CASSFNPTGGNEAFF | 15 | TRBJ1-1 | once | TRBV7-2 | TRBD1